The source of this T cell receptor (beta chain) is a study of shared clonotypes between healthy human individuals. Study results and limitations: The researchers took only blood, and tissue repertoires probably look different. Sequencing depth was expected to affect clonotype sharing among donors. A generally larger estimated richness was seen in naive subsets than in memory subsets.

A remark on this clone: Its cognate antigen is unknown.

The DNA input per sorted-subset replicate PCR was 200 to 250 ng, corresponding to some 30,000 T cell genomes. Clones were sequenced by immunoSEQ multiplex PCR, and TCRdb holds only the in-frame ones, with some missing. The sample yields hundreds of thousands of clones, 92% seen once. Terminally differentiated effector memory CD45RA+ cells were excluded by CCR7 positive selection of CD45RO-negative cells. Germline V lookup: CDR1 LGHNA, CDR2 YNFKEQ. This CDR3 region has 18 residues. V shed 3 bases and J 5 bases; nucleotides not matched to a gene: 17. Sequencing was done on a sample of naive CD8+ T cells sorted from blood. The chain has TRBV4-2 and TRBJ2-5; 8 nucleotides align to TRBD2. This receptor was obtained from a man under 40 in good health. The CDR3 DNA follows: TGTGCCAGCAGCCATCCTTCCGAGGGGCGGGAGGTTGGGGAGACCCAGTACTTC. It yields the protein CASSHPSEGREVGETQYF.